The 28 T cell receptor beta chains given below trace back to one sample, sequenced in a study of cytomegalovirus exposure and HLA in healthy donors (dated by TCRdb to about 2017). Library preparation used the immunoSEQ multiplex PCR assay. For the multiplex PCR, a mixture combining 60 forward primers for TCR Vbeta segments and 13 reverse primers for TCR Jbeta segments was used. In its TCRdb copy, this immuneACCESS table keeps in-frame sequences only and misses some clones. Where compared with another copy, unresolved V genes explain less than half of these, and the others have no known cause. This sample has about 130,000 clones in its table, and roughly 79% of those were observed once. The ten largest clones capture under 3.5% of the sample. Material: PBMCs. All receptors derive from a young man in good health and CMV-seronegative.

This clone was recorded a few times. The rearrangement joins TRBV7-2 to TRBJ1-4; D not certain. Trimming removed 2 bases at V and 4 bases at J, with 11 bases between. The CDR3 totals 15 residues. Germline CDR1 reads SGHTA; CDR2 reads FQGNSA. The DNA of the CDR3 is TGTGCCAGCAGCTTACAACAGACACATAATGAAAAACTGTTTTTT. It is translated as CASSLQQTHNEKLFF. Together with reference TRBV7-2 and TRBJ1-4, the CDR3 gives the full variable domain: GAGVSQSPSNKVTEKGKDVELRCDPISGHTALYWYRQSLGQGLEFLIYFQGNSAPDKSGLPSDRFSAERTGGSVSTLTIQRTQQEDSAVYLCASSLQQTHNEKLFFGSGTQLSVL.

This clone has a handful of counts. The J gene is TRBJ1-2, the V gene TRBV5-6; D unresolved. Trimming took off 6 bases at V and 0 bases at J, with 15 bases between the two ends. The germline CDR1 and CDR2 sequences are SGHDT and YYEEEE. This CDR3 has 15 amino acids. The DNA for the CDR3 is TGTGCCAGCATTCCCCCGGGGAAACCTAACTATGGCTACACCTTC. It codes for CASIPPGKPNYGYTF.

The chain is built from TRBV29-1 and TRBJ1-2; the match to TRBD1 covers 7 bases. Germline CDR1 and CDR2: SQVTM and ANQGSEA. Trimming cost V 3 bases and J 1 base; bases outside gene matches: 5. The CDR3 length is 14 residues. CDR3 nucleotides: TGCAGCGTTGAGACAGGGCAGTTTAACTATGGCTACACCTTC. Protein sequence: CSVETGQFNYGYTF.

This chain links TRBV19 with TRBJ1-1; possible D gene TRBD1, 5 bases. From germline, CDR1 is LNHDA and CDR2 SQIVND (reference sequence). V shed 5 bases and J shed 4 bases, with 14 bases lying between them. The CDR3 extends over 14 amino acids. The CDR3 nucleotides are TGTGCCAGTAGTTCCCGGGGGGGACTCACTGAAGCTTTCTTT. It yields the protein CASSSRGGLTEAFF.

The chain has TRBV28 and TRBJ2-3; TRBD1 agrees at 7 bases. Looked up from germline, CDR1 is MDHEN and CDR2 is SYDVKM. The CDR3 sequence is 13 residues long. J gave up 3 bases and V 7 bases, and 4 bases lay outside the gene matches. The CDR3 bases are TGTGCCAGCACCCTACAGGGGACAGATACGCAGTATTTT. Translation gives CASTLQGTDTQYF.

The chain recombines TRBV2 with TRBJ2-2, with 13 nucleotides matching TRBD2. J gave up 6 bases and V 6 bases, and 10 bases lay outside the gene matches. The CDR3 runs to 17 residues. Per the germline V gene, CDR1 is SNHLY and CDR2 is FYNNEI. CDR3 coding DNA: TGTGCCAGCAGCCTCGGGACTAGCGGGACGGACCCCGGGGAGCTGTTTTTT. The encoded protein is CASSLGTSGTDPGELFF.

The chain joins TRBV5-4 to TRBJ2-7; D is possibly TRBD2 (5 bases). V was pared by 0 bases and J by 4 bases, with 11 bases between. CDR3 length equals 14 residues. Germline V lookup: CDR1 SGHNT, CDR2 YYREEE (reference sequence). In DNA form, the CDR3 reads TGTGCCAGCAGCTTGGCCGCGGGTGCTTACGAGCAGTACTTC. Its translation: CASSLAAGAYEQYF.

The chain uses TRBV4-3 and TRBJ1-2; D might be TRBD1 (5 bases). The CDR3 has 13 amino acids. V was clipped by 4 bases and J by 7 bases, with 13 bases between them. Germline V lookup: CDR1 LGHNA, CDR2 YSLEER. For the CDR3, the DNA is TGCGCCAGCAGCCCTGGGGGGGAGCGTGGCTACACCTTC. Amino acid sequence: CASSPGGERGYTF.

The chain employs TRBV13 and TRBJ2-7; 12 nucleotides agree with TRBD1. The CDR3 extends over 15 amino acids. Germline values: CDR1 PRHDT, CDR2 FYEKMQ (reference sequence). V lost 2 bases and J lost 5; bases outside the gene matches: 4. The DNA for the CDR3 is TGTGCCAGCAGCTTAATCGGGACAGGGGGCCACGAGCAGTACTTC. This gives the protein CASSLIGTGGHEQYF.

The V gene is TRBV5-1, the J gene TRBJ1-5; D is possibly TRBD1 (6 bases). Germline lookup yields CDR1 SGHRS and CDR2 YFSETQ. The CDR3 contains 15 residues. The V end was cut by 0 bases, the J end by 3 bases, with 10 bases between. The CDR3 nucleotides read TGCGCCAGCAGCTTGGTTTCAGGGGCCAATCAGCCCCAGCATTTT. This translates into CASSLVSGANQPQHF. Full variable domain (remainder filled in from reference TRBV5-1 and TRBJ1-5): KAGVTQTPRYLIKTRGQQVTLSCSPISGHRSVSWYQQTPGQGLQFLFEYFSETQRNKGNFPGRFSGRQFSNSRSEMNVSTLELGDSALYLCASSLVSGANQPQHFGDGTRLSIL.

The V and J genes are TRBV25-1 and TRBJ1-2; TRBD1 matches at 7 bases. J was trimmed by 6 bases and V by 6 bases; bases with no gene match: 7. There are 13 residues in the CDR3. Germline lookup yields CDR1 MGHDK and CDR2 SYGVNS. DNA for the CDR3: TGTGCCAGCAGCGACACAGGGGCGGATGGCTACACCTTC. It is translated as CASSDTGADGYTF.

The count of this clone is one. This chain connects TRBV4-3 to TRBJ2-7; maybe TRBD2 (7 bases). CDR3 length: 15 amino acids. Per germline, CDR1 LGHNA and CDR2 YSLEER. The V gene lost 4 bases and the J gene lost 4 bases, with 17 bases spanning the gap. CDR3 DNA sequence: TGCGCCAGCAGCCCCAATTGGCGGGGGCGATACGAGCAGTACTTC. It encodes CASSPNWRGRYEQYF.

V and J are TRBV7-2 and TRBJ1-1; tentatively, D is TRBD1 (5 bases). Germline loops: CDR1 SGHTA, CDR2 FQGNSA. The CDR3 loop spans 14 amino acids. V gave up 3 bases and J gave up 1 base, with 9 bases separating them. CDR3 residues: CASSFYQGNTEAFF. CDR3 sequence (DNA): TGTGCCAGCAGCTTTTATCAGGGGAACACTGAAGCTTTCTTT.

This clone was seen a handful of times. The CDR3 sequence is CASSLDGGRGVALHF. CDR3 in DNA: TGTGCCAGCAGCTTGGATGGTGGGAGGGGTGTTGCCCTCCACTTT. V gene TRBV7-9 combines with J gene TRBJ1-6; possibly TRBD1 for D (5 bases). CDR3 size: 15 residues. V was clipped by 3 bases and J by 14 bases, with 20 bases between them. Germline CDR1 and CDR2: SEHNR and FQNEAQ (reference sequence).

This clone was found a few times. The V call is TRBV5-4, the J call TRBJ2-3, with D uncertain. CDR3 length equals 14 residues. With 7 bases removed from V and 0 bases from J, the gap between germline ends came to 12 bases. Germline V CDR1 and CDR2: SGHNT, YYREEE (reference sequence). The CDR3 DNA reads TGTGCCAGCTTTGCGGATTATAGCACAGATACGCAGTATTTT. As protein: CASFADYSTDTQYF.

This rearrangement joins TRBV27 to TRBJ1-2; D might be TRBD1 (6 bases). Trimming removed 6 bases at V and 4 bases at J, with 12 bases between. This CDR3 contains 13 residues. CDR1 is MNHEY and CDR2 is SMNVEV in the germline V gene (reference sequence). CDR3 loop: CASSEGQSYGYTF. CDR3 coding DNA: TGTGCCAGCAGCGAGGGACAAAGCTATGGCTACACCTTC.

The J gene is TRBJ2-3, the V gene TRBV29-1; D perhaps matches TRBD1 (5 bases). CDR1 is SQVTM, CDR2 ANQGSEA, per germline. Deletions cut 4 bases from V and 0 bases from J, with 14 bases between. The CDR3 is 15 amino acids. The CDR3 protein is CSVVSRTTSTDTQYF. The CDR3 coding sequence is TGCAGCGTTGTCTCCAGGACAACTAGCACAGATACGCAGTATTTT.

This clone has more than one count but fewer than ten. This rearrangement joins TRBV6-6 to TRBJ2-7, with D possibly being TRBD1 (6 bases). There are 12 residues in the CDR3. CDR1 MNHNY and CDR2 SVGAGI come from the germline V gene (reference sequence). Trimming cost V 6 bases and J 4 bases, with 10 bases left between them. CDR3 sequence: CASSNRVYEQYF. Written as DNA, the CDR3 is TGTGCCAGCAGCAACAGGGTTTACGAGCAGTACTTC.

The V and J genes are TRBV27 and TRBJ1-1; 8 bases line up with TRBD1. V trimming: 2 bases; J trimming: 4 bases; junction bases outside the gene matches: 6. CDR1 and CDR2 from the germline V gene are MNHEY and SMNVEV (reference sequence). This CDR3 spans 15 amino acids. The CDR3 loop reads CASSLTQGAITEAFF. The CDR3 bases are TGTGCCAGCAGTTTAACTCAGGGGGCGATCACTGAAGCTTTCTTT.

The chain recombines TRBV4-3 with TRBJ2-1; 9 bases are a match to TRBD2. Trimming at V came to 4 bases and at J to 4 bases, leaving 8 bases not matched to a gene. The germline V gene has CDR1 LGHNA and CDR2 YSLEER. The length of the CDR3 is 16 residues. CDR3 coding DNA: TGCGCCAGCAGCCGAGAAAGCGGGAGGCCATACAATGAGCAGTTCTTC. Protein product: CASSRESGRPYNEQFF.

Here the CDR3 reads CASSQGKEQGQTRGTQYF. DNA for the CDR3: TGCGCCAGCAGCCAAGGCAAGGAGCAGGGGCAAACAAGGGGGACCCAGTACTTC. The chain links TRBV4-1 to TRBJ2-5, with TRBD1 as a possible D gene (6 bases). Between the trimmed V and J ends, which lost 1 base and 7 bases, there was a span of 25 bases. The germline CDR1 and CDR2 sequences are MGHRA and YSYEKL. There are 18 residues in the CDR3.

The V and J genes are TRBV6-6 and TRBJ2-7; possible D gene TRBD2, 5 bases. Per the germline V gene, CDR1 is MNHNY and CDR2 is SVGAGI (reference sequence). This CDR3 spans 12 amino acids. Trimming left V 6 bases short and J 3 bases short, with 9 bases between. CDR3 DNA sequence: TGTGCCAGCAGAGCGAGGGTCTACGAGCAGTACTTC. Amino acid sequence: CASRARVYEQYF.

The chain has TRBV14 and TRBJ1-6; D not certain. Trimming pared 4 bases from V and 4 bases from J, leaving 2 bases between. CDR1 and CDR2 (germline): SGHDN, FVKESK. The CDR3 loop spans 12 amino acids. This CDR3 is CASSLYNSPLHF. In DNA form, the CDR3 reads TGTGCCAGCAGCCTATATAATTCACCCCTCCACTTT.

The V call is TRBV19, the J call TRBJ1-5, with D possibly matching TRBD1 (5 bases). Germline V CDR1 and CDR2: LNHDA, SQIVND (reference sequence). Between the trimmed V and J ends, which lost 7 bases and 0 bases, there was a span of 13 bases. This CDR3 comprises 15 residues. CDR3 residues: CASNTQGYSNQPQHF. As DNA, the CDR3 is TGTGCCAGTAACACCCAGGGTTATAGCAATCAGCCCCAGCATTTT.

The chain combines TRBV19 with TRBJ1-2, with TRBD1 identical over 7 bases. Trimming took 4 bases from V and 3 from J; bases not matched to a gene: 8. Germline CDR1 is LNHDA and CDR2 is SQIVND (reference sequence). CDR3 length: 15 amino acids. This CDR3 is CASSTDRLGDYGYTF. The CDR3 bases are TGTGCCAGTAGTACGGACAGGCTTGGGGACTATGGCTACACCTTC.

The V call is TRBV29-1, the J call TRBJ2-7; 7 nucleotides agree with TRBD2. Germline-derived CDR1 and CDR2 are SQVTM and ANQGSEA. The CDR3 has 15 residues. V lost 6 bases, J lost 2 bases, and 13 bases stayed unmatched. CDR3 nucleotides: TGCAGCGTAGACGTTCGGGGGAGGGCCCCCTACGAGCAGTACTTC. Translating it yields CSVDVRGRAPYEQYF.

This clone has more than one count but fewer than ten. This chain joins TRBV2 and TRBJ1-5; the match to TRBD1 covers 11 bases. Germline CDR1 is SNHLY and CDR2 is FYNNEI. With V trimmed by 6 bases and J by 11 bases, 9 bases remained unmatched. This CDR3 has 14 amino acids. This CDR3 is CASSGPGQGGAQHF. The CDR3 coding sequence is TGTGCCAGCAGCGGACCGGGACAGGGGGGAGCCCAGCATTTT.

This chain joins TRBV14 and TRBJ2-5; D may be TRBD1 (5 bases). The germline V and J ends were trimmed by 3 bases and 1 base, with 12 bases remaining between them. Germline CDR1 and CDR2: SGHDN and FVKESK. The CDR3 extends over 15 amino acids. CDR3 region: CASSQWQGIQETQYF. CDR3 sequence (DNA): TGTGCCAGCAGCCAGTGGCAGGGAATCCAAGAGACCCAGTACTTC.